The 15 T cell receptor beta chains below come from one sample, sequenced in a study of blood T cell repertoires in COVID-19. The table came from immunoSEQ multiplex PCR; TCRdb's copy has only in-frame clones and leaves some out. The sample carries 150,000 to 200,000 clones, about four fifths recorded once. Sequencing input: peripheral blood. The source of these receptors is a woman in her 70s with acute or convalescent COVID-19.

The V call is TRBV14, the J call TRBJ2-1, with TRBD2 matching 9 bases. Trimming cost V 4 bases and J 1 base; bases outside gene matches: 8. CDR3 length equals 17 residues. Germline lookup yields CDR1 SGHDN and CDR2 FVKESK. The CDR3 DNA reads TGTGCCAGCAGCCCCGCGGGGGGGGGAGCATCCTACAATGAGCAGTTCTTC. Amino acids: CASSPAGGGASYNEQFF.

There are a few counts of this clone. The chain joins TRBV7-8 to TRBJ2-2; 9 nucleotides match TRBD2. Unmatched junction bases numbered 5, after V lost 4 bases and J lost 5 bases. The V gene's germline CDR1 is SGHVS and CDR2 FQNEAQ. The CDR3 is made up of 15 amino acids. The CDR3 region is CASSSLAGVTGELFF. The CDR3 DNA reads as TGTGCCAGCAGCTCATTAGCGGGAGTAACCGGGGAGCTGTTTTTT.

This clone has only a few counts. The chain couples TRBV5-1 to TRBJ1-2, with a weak D call TRBD1 (6 bases). The CDR3 runs to 13 residues. V lost 0 bases to trimming and J lost 6 bases, with 9 bases between them. Germline V gene sequence: CDR1 SGHRS, CDR2 YFSETQ. CDR3 protein: CASSLVAGDGYTF. DNA for the CDR3: TGCGCCAGCAGCTTGGTGGCAGGGGATGGCTACACCTTC.

This sequence joins TRBV5-1 and TRBJ2-2; 10 nucleotides align to TRBD2. This CDR3 has 14 amino acids. Germline trimming cut 10 bases from V and 1 base from J; bases unmatched to any gene: 4. CDR1 is SGHRS and CDR2 is YFSETQ in the germline V gene. CDR3 sequence reads: CAGRTSGNTGELFF. In DNA, the CDR3 is TGCGCCGGGAGGACTAGCGGGAACACCGGGGAGCTGTTTTTT. The complete variable domain, with remaining parts taken from reference TRBV5-1 and TRBJ2-2, reads KAGVTQTPRYLIKTRGQQVTLSCSPISGHRSVSWYQQTPGQGLQFLFEYFSETQRNKGNFPGRFSGRQFSNSRSEMNVSTLELGDSALYLCAGRTSGNTGELFFGEGSRLTVL.

V and J are TRBV7-2 and TRBJ1-1; no clear D. Trimming shortened V by 1 base and J by 0 bases, and 6 bases separated the two germline ends. The CDR3 sequence is 14 residues long. Per the germline V gene, CDR1 is SGHTA and CDR2 is FQGNSA. The CDR3 reads CASSLVNLNTEAFF. In DNA form, the CDR3 reads TGTGCCAGCAGCTTAGTAAATCTGAACACTGAAGCTTTCTTT.

The chain has TRBV19 and TRBJ1-1; weak D call: TRBD1 (6 bases). V was shortened by 6 bases and J by 0 bases, with 20 bases between the two germline ends. This CDR3 spans 17 amino acids. Germline CDR1 and CDR2: LNHDA and SQIVND (reference sequence). The DNA of the CDR3 is TGTGCCAGTAGAATCTCGAAACAGGGTAGGATGAACACTGAAGCTTTCTTT. Translated: CASRISKQGRMNTEAFF.

The chain combines TRBV28 with TRBJ2-4; tentatively, D is TRBD1 (5 bases). CDR3 length: 14 residues. Per the germline V gene, CDR1 is MDHEN and CDR2 is SYDVKM. V gave up 3 bases and J gave up 1 base, with 7 bases separating them. The CDR3 is CASSLGQAKNIQYF. The CDR3 nucleotides read TGTGCCAGCAGTTTGGGGCAGGCCAAAAACATTCAGTACTTC.

The rearrangement links TRBV5-8 to TRBJ2-7; the D gene is possibly TRBD2 (6 bases). The CDR3 contains 16 residues. Per the germline V gene, CDR1 is SGHTS and CDR2 is YDEGEE. Trimming took 6 bases from V and 6 from J, leaving 25 bases between them. The CDR3 DNA follows: TGTGCCAGCATGACCTGCCCCCGGGGGTTGTTCTGCGAGCAGTACTTC. Translating it yields CASMTCPRGLFCEQYF. The whole variable domain, filled in from reference TRBV5-8 and TRBJ2-7, reads EAGVTQSPTHLIKTRGQQATLRCSPISGHTSVYWYQQALGLGLQFLLWYDEGEERNRGNFPPRFSGRQFPNYSSELNVNALELEDSALYLCASMTCPRGLFCEQYFGPGTRLTVT.

This clone was observed a handful of times. The chain has TRBV28 and TRBJ1-1; 9 bases align to TRBD1. The germline V gene encodes CDR1 MDHEN and CDR2 SYDVKM. The trim removed 2 bases at V and 1 base at J, leaving 5 bases unmatched. The CDR3 extends over 16 amino acids. The CDR3 loop is CASSLLDRGTNTEAFF. The DNA for the CDR3 is TGTGCCAGCAGTTTACTGGACAGGGGAACGAACACTGAAGCTTTCTTT.

This chain connects TRBV7-8 to TRBJ1-2; 9 bases map to TRBD1. The V gene end was trimmed by 5 bases and the J gene end by 5 bases; junction bases not matched to a gene: 9. Per the germline V gene, CDR1 is SGHVS and CDR2 is FQNEAQ. The CDR3 extends over 15 amino acids. CDR3: CASSLLTGQGYGYTF. CDR3 bases: TGTGCCAGCAGCCTTCTCACGGGACAGGGATATGGCTACACCTTC.

The CDR3: CASSSDRGSTDTQYF. CDR3 DNA sequence: TGTGCCAGCAGCTCAGACAGGGGCAGCACAGATACGCAGTATTTT. The chain is built from TRBV7-2 and TRBJ2-3, with TRBD1 identical over 8 bases. The CDR3 spans 15 residues. Germline CDR1 is SGHTA and CDR2 is FQGNSA. Trimming cost V 4 bases and J 0 bases; bases outside gene matches: 3.

The chain combines TRBV28 with TRBJ1-2; D is unresolved. The V and J ends lost 4 bases and 4 bases respectively, with 7 bases between them. The CDR3 consists of 12 residues. The germline V gene has CDR1 MDHEN and CDR2 SYDVKM. The CDR3 sequence: CASSSKFYGYTF. CDR3 nucleotides: TGTGCCAGCAGTTCTAAATTCTATGGCTACACCTTC.

The rearrangement links TRBV7-2 to TRBJ2-5, with TRBD2 matching over 9 bases. The CDR3 length is 16 residues. V dropped 2 bases and J dropped 4; count of bases not matched to a gene: 8. Looked up from germline, CDR1 is SGHTA and CDR2 is FQGNSA. The chain's CDR3 is CASSLISGSRGETQYF. Here the CDR3 DNA reads TGTGCCAGCAGCTTAATTAGCGGGAGCAGGGGAGAGACCCAGTACTTC.

The table lists this clone with a few counts. The chain recombines TRBV6-2 or TRBV6-3 with TRBJ2-7; 13 bases line up with TRBD2. The CDR3 extends over 16 amino acids. V shed 0 bases and J 2 bases; nucleotides not matched to a gene: 1. CDR1 is MNHEY, CDR2 SVGEGT, per germline. The CDR3 reads CASSYSLAGGPYEQYF. For the CDR3, the DNA is TGTGCCAGCAGTTACTCACTAGCGGGAGGGCCCTACGAGCAGTACTTC.

For this clone: The junction and the germline gene differ at one end; a read error may be behind it. V usage is TRBV6-5 and J usage is TRBJ2-7, with D perhaps TRBD2 (5 bases). There are 12 residues in the CDR3. Germline V gene lookup returns CDR1 MNHEY and CDR2 SVGAGI. CDR3 coding DNA: TGTGCCAGCAGTGACTCAACGGGGGAGCAGTACTTC. Translated, it gives CASSDSTGEQYF.